This section outlines one T cell receptor beta chain sequence together with its context. The antigen is undetermined. This entry belongs to a study of T cell responses to AZD1222 COVID-19 vaccine. Study-wide points: Among AZD1222 vaccinees, only six or seven were seropositive at baseline. CD4 TCRs linked to vaccination spanned spike, dominating at 160-218 and 743-854. Repertoires were obtained only post-peak T cell response. Recipients of two AZD1222 doses showed rising Spike-specific TCR breadth and depth.

Sequencing was performed with immunoSEQ multiplex PCR; in TCRdb, only in-frame clones are kept and a portion is missing. This sample has 65,000 to 75,000 clones, with around four fifths found just once. This CDR3 contains 12 residues. J was trimmed by 6 bases and V by 7 bases; bases with no gene match: 4. The germline V gene encodes CDR1 MDHEN and CDR2 SYDVKM. The sequenced sample was peripheral blood, obtained on day 0 of AZD1222 vaccination. The chain links TRBV28 to TRBJ1-1, with 8 bases lining up with TRBD1. This sequence was found in an adult in good health. The CDR3 DNA is TGTGCCAGCATACAGGGGGGGGCTGAAGCTTTCTTT. It encodes CASIQGGAEAFF.